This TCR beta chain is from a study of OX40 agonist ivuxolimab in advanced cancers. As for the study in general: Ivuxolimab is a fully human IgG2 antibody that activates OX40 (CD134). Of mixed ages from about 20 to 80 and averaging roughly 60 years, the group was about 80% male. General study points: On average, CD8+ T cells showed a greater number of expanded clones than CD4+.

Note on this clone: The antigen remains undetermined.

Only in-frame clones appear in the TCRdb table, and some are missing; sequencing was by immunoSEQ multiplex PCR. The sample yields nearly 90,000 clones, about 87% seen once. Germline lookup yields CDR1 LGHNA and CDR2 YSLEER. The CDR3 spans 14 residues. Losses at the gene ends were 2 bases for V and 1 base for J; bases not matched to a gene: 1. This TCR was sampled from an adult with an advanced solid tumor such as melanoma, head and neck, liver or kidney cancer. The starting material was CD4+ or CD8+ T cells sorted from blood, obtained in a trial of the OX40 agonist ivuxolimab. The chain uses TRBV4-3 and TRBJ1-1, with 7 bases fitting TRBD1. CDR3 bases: TGCGCCAGCAGCCAAAGGACAGGGAACACTGAAGCTTTCTTT. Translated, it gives CASSQRTGNTEAFF.